This T cell receptor beta chain was sequenced for a study of cytomegalovirus exposure and HLA in healthy donors. The table came from immunoSEQ multiplex PCR; TCRdb's copy has only in-frame clones and leaves some out. The repertoire holds around 230,000 clones, 70% to 90% seen once, with roughly 1.2% in the top ten. The CDR3 extends over 16 amino acids. J gave up 1 base and V 1 base, and 4 bases lay outside the gene matches. Looked up from germline, CDR1 is MGHRA and CDR2 is YSYEKL. The donors were members of the validation cohort, which comprised 90 to 150 subjects and was separate from the first cohort of 666 subjects.

The rearrangement uses TRBV4-1 and TRBJ2-1, with TRBD2 matching 7 bases. This sequence originates from a woman aged 25 to 39 in good health and CMV-seropositive. Sequencing was done on a sample of PBMCs. This CDR3 is CASSQVPSGSYNEQFF. In DNA form, the CDR3 reads TGCGCCAGCAGCCAAGTACCTAGCGGTTCCTACAATGAGCAGTTCTTC.